The clone carrying this T cell receptor (beta chain) was found many times. Its antigen is currently unknown. The data were taken from a study of spatial heterogeneity in lung cancer. Notes on the study in general: For expanded intratumoral alpha and beta TCRs, counts tracked tumor mutation counts.

TCRdb itself ran the 5' RACE reads through MiXCR, one entry per CDR3 protein. The repertoire holds some 96,000 distinct CDR3 sequences, with about 4.4% as singletons. Trimming stripped 7 bases from V and 4 bases from J, with 17 bases between. Germline-derived CDR1 and CDR2 are SNHLY and FYNNEI. This CDR3 comprises 15 residues. Specified time point: sample taken at primary tumor resection. Sequenced here: lung tumor tissue, sampled at surgery. This clonotype was obtained from a male donor with early-stage non-small cell lung cancer. This chain uses TRBV2 with TRBJ2-1, with D hard to call. CDR3 coding DNA: TGTGCCAGCAAAAAGGGCGCAGCCACTTACAATGAGCAGTTCTTC. This gives the protein CASKKGAATYNEQFF.